A single sample gave rise to the 4 T cell receptor beta chains below, sequenced in a study of blood T cells in healthy people across ages (dated by TCRdb to 2014 to 2015). The library was produced with 5' RACE. The sample was run on an Illumina HiSeq 2500. A second PCR of roughly 6 to 12 cycles was run with a J-beta primer mix and a sample-barcoded 5' primer. In TCRdb, the public reads were trimmed at Q25 with fastp and aligned with MiXCR, with productive beta chains retained. Rows with a matching CDR3 protein are joined into one entry that keeps the most common DNA and genes. This sample comprises 710,000 or so distinct CDR3 sequences, 22% of them detected only once. Of the sample, roughly 22% falls within the top ten clones. Input material: blood. These receptor sequences come from a man aged 65-85 years in good health.

The CDR3 nucleotides are TGTGCCAGCATCAGCGGGGGGAATTTGGAGACCCAGTACTTC. As protein: CASISGGNLETQYF. This chain joins TRBV6-5 and TRBJ2-5; 9 bases match TRBD2. The CDR3 covers 14 residues. With 7 bases clipped from V and 5 bases from J, the junction kept 8 bases outside the gene matches. Germline CDR1 and CDR2: MNHEY and SVGAGI.

This clonotype was seen only a few times. The chain links TRBV24-1 to TRBJ1-2; TRBD1 is a possible D gene (6 bases). The CDR3 totals 13 residues. Trimming took 7 bases from V and 3 from J, leaving 11 bases between them. The germline CDR1 and CDR2 sequences are KGHDR and SFDVKD. The CDR3 region is CATSHRDDYGYTF. DNA of the CDR3: TGTGCCACCAGCCACAGGGATGACTATGGCTACACCTTC.

This clonotype was recorded a few times. The genes are TRBV5-1 and TRBJ1-1; D not resolved. The germline V gene has CDR1 SGHRS and CDR2 YFSETQ. The CDR3 consists of 13 residues. The V end was cut by 2 bases, the J end by 1 base, with 6 bases between. The CDR3 region is CASSFATNTEAFF. The CDR3 DNA sequence: TGCGCCAGCAGCTTCGCAACGAACACTGAAGCTTTCTTT.

This clonotype came up a few times. The chain employs TRBV19 and TRBJ2-7, with D uncertain. Trimming left V 3 bases short and J 4 bases short, with 13 bases between. The CDR3 extends over 14 amino acids. Germline values: CDR1 LNHDA, CDR2 SQIVND (reference sequence). CDR3 sequence: CASSIRAGNYEQYF. For the CDR3, the DNA is TGTGCCAGTAGTATTCGGGCAGGTAATTACGAGCAGTACTTC. The variable domain in full, completed from reference TRBV19 and TRBJ2-7, reads DGGITQSPKYLFRKEGQNVTLSCEQNLNHDAMYWYRQDPGQGLRLIYYSQIVNDFQKGDIAEGYSVSREKKESFPLTVTSAQKNPTAFYLCASSIRAGNYEQYFGPGTRLTVT.